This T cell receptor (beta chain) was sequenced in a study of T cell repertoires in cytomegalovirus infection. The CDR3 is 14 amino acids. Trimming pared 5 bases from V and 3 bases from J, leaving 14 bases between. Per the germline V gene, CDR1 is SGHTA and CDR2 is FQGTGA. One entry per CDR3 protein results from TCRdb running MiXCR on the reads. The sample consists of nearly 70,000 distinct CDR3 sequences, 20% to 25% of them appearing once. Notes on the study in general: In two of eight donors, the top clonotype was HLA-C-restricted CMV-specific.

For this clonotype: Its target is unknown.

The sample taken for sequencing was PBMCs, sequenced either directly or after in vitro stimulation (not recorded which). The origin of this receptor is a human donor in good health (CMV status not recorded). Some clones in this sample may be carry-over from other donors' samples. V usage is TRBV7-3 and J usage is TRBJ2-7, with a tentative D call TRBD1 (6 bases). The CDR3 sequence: CASSLQGRSYEQYF. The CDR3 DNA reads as TGTGCCAGCAGCCTACAGGGCCGGAGCTACGAGCAGTACTTC.